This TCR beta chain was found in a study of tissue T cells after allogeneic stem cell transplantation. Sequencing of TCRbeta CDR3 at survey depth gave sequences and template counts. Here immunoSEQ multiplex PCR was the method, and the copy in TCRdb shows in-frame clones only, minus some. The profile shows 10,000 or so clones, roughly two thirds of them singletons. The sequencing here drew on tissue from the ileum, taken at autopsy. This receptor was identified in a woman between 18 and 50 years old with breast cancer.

CDR3 amino acids: CASSFGRGGTEAFF. The DNA for the CDR3 is TGTGCCAGCAGCTTCGGCAGGGGAGGAACTGAAGCTTTCTTT. This chain links TRBV11-1 with TRBJ1-1; a weak D match, TRBD1 (6 bases). The CDR3 length is 14 residues. V lost 3 bases and J 5 bases, leaving 13 bases between the germline ends. Germline V gene sequence: CDR1 SGHAT, CDR2 FQDESV (reference sequence).